These 26 T cell receptor beta chains were sequenced from one sample in a study of CD8 T cells in ankylosing spondylitis. In TCRdb, the 5' RACE reads were re-called with MiXCR into one record per CDR3 protein. The sample lists over 150,000 distinct CDR3 sequences; 15% to 20% were seen once. Sequencing input: blood, either unsorted or a sorted T cell fraction (not recorded which). The receptors come from a male donor under 30 with ankylosing spondylitis or in good health (not recorded which).

Many counts were recorded for this clonotype. The V and J genes are TRBV5-1 and TRBJ1-5; tentative D call: TRBD1 (5 bases). The ends were cut back, 3 bases at V and 7 bases at J, with 17 bases in the middle. The CDR3 has 15 amino acids. Germline loops: CDR1 SGHRS, CDR2 YFSETQ. CDR3 bases: TGCGCCAGCAGCTGGGGACTTACCCCAGACCAGCCCCAGCATTTT. Translation gives CASSWGLTPDQPQHF.

This clonotype was found many times. The chain couples TRBV2 to TRBJ2-3; D is possibly TRBD1 (6 bases). V dropped 1 base and J dropped 1 base, with 12 bases sitting between them. The CDR3 length is 16 residues. Per the germline V gene, CDR1 is SNHLY and CDR2 is FYNNEI. The CDR3 DNA reads as TGTGCCAGCAGTGAAGAATTAGGGGGAGGCACAGATACGCAGTATTTT. Its translation is CASSEELGGGTDTQYF. The whole variable domain, filled in from reference TRBV2 and TRBJ2-3, reads EPEVTQTPSHQVTQMGQEVILRCVPISNHLYFYWYRQILGQKVEFLVSFYNNEISEKSEIFDDQFSVERPDGSNFTLKIRSTKLEDSAMYFCASSEELGGGTDTQYFGPGTRLTVL.

This clonotype was recorded at least ten times. The chain recombines TRBV6-2 or TRBV6-3 with TRBJ2-1, with 10 bases aligning to TRBD2. The germline CDR1 and CDR2 sequences are MNHEY and SVGEGT. This CDR3 has 12 residues. The J segment lost 10 bases and the V segment lost 5 bases, leaving 2 bases of the junction unmatched. The CDR3 protein is CASSEAGGEQFF. The DNA of the CDR3 is TGTGCCAGCAGTGAAGCGGGAGGGGAGCAGTTCTTC.

This clonotype was recorded at least ten times. V gene TRBV12-3 or TRBV12-4 combines with J gene TRBJ2-6, with D maybe TRBD2 (6 bases). Trimming took 5 bases from V and 0 from J, leaving 20 bases between them. The CDR3 has 19 amino acids. The CDR3 loop reads CASSPRGFRGNSGANVLTF. Here the CDR3 DNA reads TGTGCCAGCAGTCCGCGGGGTTTTCGGGGGAACTCTGGGGCCAACGTCCTGACTTTC.

Many counts were recorded for this clonotype. The CDR3 DNA is TGTGCCAGCAGTTACTCTCCTCCTCAGCCCCAGCATTTT. It encodes CASSYSPPQPQHF. V is TRBV6-2 or TRBV6-3 and J is TRBJ1-5, with D unclear. V was pared by 0 bases and J by 6 bases, with 6 bases between. The CDR3 length is 13 residues. The germline V gene has CDR1 MNHEY and CDR2 SVGEGT.

The rearrangement uses TRBV2 and TRBJ2-1; 12 bases are a match to TRBD2. V shed 5 bases and J 4 bases; nucleotides not matched to a gene: 3. CDR1 is SNHLY, CDR2 FYNNEI, per germline. The CDR3 sequence is 15 residues long. The CDR3 DNA follows: TGTGCCAGCAGTTACGGACTAGCGGGGTACAATGAGCAGTTCTTC. Its protein product is CASSYGLAGYNEQFF. The whole variable domain, remainder taken from reference TRBV2 and TRBJ2-1, is EPEVTQTPSHQVTQMGQEVILRCVPISNHLYFYWYRQILGQKVEFLVSFYNNEISEKSEIFDDQFSVERPDGSNFTLKIRSTKLEDSAMYFCASSYGLAGYNEQFFGPGTRLTVL.

This clonotype was found many times. The V call is TRBV12-3 or TRBV12-4, the J call TRBJ1-6; D is undetermined. This CDR3 has 12 residues. V lost 6 bases, J lost 7 bases, and 7 bases lay in between. CDR3 DNA sequence: TGTGCCAGCAGCCTAGTAAATTCACCCCTCCACTTT. Its translation is CASSLVNSPLHF.

The table lists this clonotype with many counts. The chain couples TRBV5-1 to TRBJ2-7; 8 bases are a match to TRBD1. Trimming removed 0 bases from V and 2 bases from J; junction bases left unmatched: 4. The CDR3 runs to 15 residues. Germline V gives CDR1 SGHRS, CDR2 YFSETQ. CDR3 region: CASSLERDRPYEQYF. The CDR3 DNA reads as TGCGCCAGCAGCTTGGAACGGGACAGGCCCTACGAGCAGTACTTC.

V and J are TRBV5-1 and TRBJ2-5, with D possibly matching TRBD1 (6 bases). CDR1 SGHRS and CDR2 YFSETQ come from the germline V gene. The CDR3 totals 14 residues. The V and J ends lost 4 bases and 3 bases respectively, with 13 bases between them. CDR3 sequence reads: CASSTTGQEETQYF. DNA for the CDR3: TGCGCCAGCAGCACCACAGGGCAGGAAGAGACCCAGTACTTC.

This clonotype was recorded at least ten times. This sequence joins TRBV20-1 and TRBJ1-2; D is perhaps TRBD1 (6 bases). Germline CDR1 reads DFQATT; CDR2 reads SNEGSKA (reference sequence). V lost 1 base to trimming and J lost 0 bases, with 9 bases between them. This CDR3 spans 14 amino acids. CDR3 nucleotides: TGCAGTGCTAGAGGGCAGGGGACTAACTATGGCTACACCTTC. It yields the protein CSARGQGTNYGYTF.

This clonotype has a count of ten or more. The rearrangement uses TRBV12-3 or TRBV12-4 and TRBJ2-7, with 8 bases matching TRBD2. J gave up 2 bases and V 6 bases, and 9 bases lay outside the gene matches. This CDR3 has 15 residues. Here the CDR3 DNA reads TGTGCCAGCAGCCTCAGCGGGAGAACGACCTACGAGCAGTACTTC. Its translation is CASSLSGRTTYEQYF.

This clonotype showed up many times. V gene TRBV6-6 combines with J gene TRBJ2-1, with D perhaps TRBD2 (8 bases). The length of the CDR3 is 19 residues. The V end was cut by 10 bases, the J end by 4 bases, with 32 bases between. Germline assignment: CDR1 MNHNY and CDR2 SVGAGI (reference sequence). The CDR3 loop reads CATALPAGAGRGQYNEQFF. The DNA for the CDR3 is TGTGCCACCGCTTTGCCAGCAGGGGCCGGGAGGGGACAGTACAATGAGCAGTTCTTC.

This clonotype showed up many times. The chain has TRBV5-1 and TRBJ2-2; perhaps TRBD2 as D (6 bases). V shed 6 bases and J shed 2 bases, with 17 bases lying between them. Per the germline V gene, CDR1 is SGHRS and CDR2 is YFSETQ. The CDR3 is made up of 16 amino acids. In DNA, the CDR3 is TGCGCCAGCAACTCGGGGGAAGCTGTAAACACCGGGGAGCTGTTTTTT. Translated, it gives CASNSGEAVNTGELFF.

The table lists this clonotype with many counts. The chain uses TRBV11-2 and TRBJ1-4; D may be TRBD1 (5 bases). Germline CDR1 is SGHAT and CDR2 is FQNNGV. The CDR3 spans 16 residues. V was cut by 1 base and J by 5 bases, with 14 bases left in between. As DNA, the CDR3 is TGTGCCAGCAGCTTAGCTGCGGGGAGGACAAATGAAAAACTGTTTTTT. This sequence encodes CASSLAAGRTNEKLFF.

At least ten counts were recorded for this clonotype. The chain carries TRBV5-5 and TRBJ2-3; D is unresolved. Germline lookup yields CDR1 SGHKS and CDR2 YYEKEE (reference sequence). This CDR3 is built from 16 residues. Trimming cost V 4 bases and J 4 bases, with 19 bases left between them. The CDR3 is CASSIVFGYLADTQYF. DNA of the CDR3: TGTGCCAGCAGCATCGTTTTCGGCTATCTGGCAGATACGCAGTATTTT.

This clonotype was seen ten or more times. The chain links TRBV20-1 to TRBJ1-1; D possibly corresponds to TRBD1 (5 bases). Germline V gene data show CDR1 as DFQATT and CDR2 as SNEGSKA (reference sequence). CDR3 length equals 14 residues. The V gene lost 5 bases and the J gene lost 5 bases, with 18 bases spanning the gap. The CDR3: CSARPVGGYTEAFF. The CDR3 coding sequence is TGCAGTGCTCGCCCCGTGGGGGGATATACTGAAGCTTTCTTT.

V and J are TRBV7-9 and TRBJ1-1; no clear D. This CDR3 contains 17 residues. Deletions cut 2 bases from V and 0 bases from J, with 16 bases between. From germline, CDR1 is SEHNR and CDR2 FQNEAQ (reference sequence). CDR3 residues: CASSLWFSPTLNTEAFF. The CDR3 DNA is TGTGCCAGCAGCTTATGGTTCAGCCCTACTTTGAACACTGAAGCTTTCTTT.

This clonotype has ten or more counts. J is TRBJ2-3 and V is TRBV28; maybe TRBD2 (5 bases). This CDR3 has 13 residues. Per germline, CDR1 MDHEN and CDR2 SYDVKM. Trimming took off 7 bases at V and 6 bases at J, with 14 bases between the two ends. The CDR3 coding sequence is TGTGCCAGCACTCTACTTAGAGGGGATACGCAGTATTTT. It yields the protein CASTLLRGDTQYF.

This sequence joins TRBV14 and TRBJ2-1; maybe TRBD2 (6 bases). Germline assignment: CDR1 SGHDN and CDR2 FVKESK. V was clipped by 1 base and J by 7 bases, with 17 bases between them. This CDR3 region has 16 residues. This chain's CDR3 is CASSQVAGLRRNEQFF. For the CDR3, the DNA is TGTGCCAGCAGCCAAGTGGCGGGGTTGCGAAGAAATGAGCAGTTCTTC.

V is TRBV7-6 and J is TRBJ2-5; TRBD1 matches 7 bases. This CDR3 contains 13 residues. The germline CDR1 and CDR2 sequences are SGHVS and FNYEAQ. V was clipped by 3 bases and J by 5 bases; unmatched bases: 3. The CDR3 nucleotides are TGTGCCAGCAGCTTCGGACAGGTGGAGACCCAGTACTTC. Translating gives CASSFGQVETQYF.

Details on this clonotype: The junction and the germline gene differ at one end; a read error may be behind it. This chain joins TRBV29-1 and TRBJ2-2; D possibly corresponds to TRBD2 (5 bases). The CDR3 is made up of 12 amino acids. Germline lookup yields CDR1 SQVTM and CDR2 ANQGSEA. CDR3 sequence reads: CSVVPNTGELFF. CDR3 nucleotides: TGCAGCGTGGTACCGAACACCGGGGAGCTGTTTTTC.

The chain recombines TRBV29-1 with TRBJ2-7; maybe TRBD1 (6 bases). This CDR3 spans 10 amino acids. Trimming shortened V by 7 bases and J by 7 bases, and 11 bases separated the two germline ends. CDR1 is SQVTM and CDR2 is ANQGSEA in the germline V gene. This CDR3 reads CSATGMEQYF. CDR3 DNA sequence: TGCAGCGCCACAGGGATGGAGCAGTACTTC.

In this sample, this clonotype turned up many times. V usage is TRBV30 and J usage is TRBJ2-1, with D perhaps TRBD1 (5 bases). CDR1 and CDR2 (germline): GTSNPN, SVGIG (reference sequence). This CDR3 contains 13 residues. Deletions cut 0 bases from V and 12 bases from J, with 15 bases between. CDR3 sequence reads: CAWSVRSDQGQFF. CDR3 nucleotides: TGTGCCTGGAGTGTACGGTCGGATCAGGGGCAGTTCTTC.

This clonotype occurred once. This chain uses TRBV29-1 with TRBJ2-5, with a possible D match to TRBD2 (5 bases). Germline CDR1 and CDR2: SQVTM and ANQGSEA. The CDR3 covers 13 residues. V lost 3 bases and J 1 base, leaving 9 bases between the germline ends. The CDR3 reads CSVERAVQETQYF. DNA for the CDR3: TGCAGCGTTGAGCGGGCTGTCCAAGAGACCCAGTACTTC.

This clonotype has at least ten counts. This chain uses TRBV29-1 with TRBJ2-7, with D perhaps TRBD2 (6 bases). Trimming removed 5 bases at V and 1 base at J, with 12 bases between. The V gene's germline CDR1 is SQVTM and CDR2 ANQGSEA. CDR3 length: 13 amino acids. CDR3 residues: CSVHGTFSYEQYF. The CDR3, as DNA: TGCAGCGTTCATGGGACTTTTTCCTACGAGCAGTACTTC.

This clonotype was seen ten or more times. The gene calls are TRBV27 and TRBJ2-2, with TRBD2 matching over 12 bases. This CDR3 is built from 17 residues. Germline-derived CDR1 and CDR2 are MNHEY and SMNVEV (reference sequence). V was clipped by 5 bases and J by 5 bases; unmatched bases: 9. CDR3 nucleotides: TGTGCCAGCAGTCTAGCGGGAGGGCCGTTCTGGACCGGGGAGCTGTTTTTT. Translating gives CASSLAGGPFWTGELFF.